This T cell receptor (beta chain) originates from a study of T cells in Graves' hyperthyroidism and ophthalmopathy. Study at large: At initial diagnosis, before any treatment had begun, peripheral blood was obtained.

The germline V gene encodes CDR1 SNHLY and CDR2 FYNNEI. The CDR3 contains 12 residues. The ends were cut back, 2 bases at V and 8 bases at J, with 9 bases in the middle. Amplification of TCR beta CDR3 regions was performed using RNA transcripts as template. TCR CDR3 underwent first-round RT-PCR with the HTBI primer set. TCRdb used MiXCR to reprocess the multiplex PCR reads, holding one entry per CDR3 protein. This sample yields roughly 700,000 distinct CDR3 sequences, of which about 18% are seen a single time; roughly 15% belongs to the top ten. This clonotype was recorded many times. Its target is not known. Each patient was aged 18 to 65 and had newly diagnosed hyperthyroidism of under 2 months' duration. The source of the PBMCs was around 9 ml of fresh peripheral blood. Study-wide points: From stable hyperthyroidism, ophthalmopathy was separated by a 13 V-J model.

This chain joins TRBV2 and TRBJ1-2; D is perhaps TRBD1 (6 bases). Sequenced: blood. The clonotype originates from a man aged 45-60 years with Graves' hyperthyroidism. For the CDR3, the DNA is TGTGCCAGCAGTGAAAGGGGGGGAGGCTACACCTTC. This gives the protein CASSERGGGYTF.